This is a list of T cell receptor beta chains from one sample in a study of T cell responses to AZD1222 COVID-19 vaccine. Produced via immunoSEQ multiplex PCR; TCRdb's table is partial and in-frame only. Of 130,000 to 150,000 clones listed, about 90% are singletons. This specimen was peripheral blood, taken on day 0 of AZD1222 vaccination. The receptors were gathered from an adult in good health. The CDR3 runs from the conserved cysteine through the conserved F or W. The order of the fields is CDR3 DNA, CDR3 protein, clone size, V gene, J gene, D gene. The D gene is left open where the match is weak. Size tells how often a clone was seen (once, few, many) or the class of an expanded clone, and some rows leave it out.

cdr3_nt: TGTGCCAGCAGCGCGCGACAGGGTTATGGCTACACCTTC
cdr3_aa: CASSARQGYGYTF
clone_size: NA
v_call: TRBV5-4
j_call: TRBJ1-2
d_call: TRBD1

cdr3_nt: TGTGCCAGCAGGCCACAGGGGGATACCAAGTTCCGGTACTTC
cdr3_aa: CASRPQGDTKFRYF
clone_size: NA
v_call: TRBV28
j_call: TRBJ2-7
d_call: TRBD1

cdr3_nt: TGTGCCAGCAGTCACAGGCGATTTGAAGCTTTCTTT
cdr3_aa: CASSHRRFEAFF
clone_size: NA
v_call: TRBV28
j_call: TRBJ1-1
d_call: NA

cdr3_nt: TGTGCCAGCAGCTTAGAGGGAAGGACGGGGGGCTACACCTTC
cdr3_aa: CASSLEGRTGGYTF
clone_size: NA
v_call: TRBV7-9
j_call: TRBJ1-2
d_call: NA

cdr3_nt: TGTGCCAGCAGTGAAACCCCCCGTGACAGGGTTGAGACTGAAGCTTTCTTT
cdr3_aa: CASSETPRDRVETEAFF
clone_size: few
v_call: TRBV6-1
j_call: TRBJ1-1
d_call: TRBD1

cdr3_nt: TGTGCCAGCAGTTCGGGAGGGGGCCGGAACACCATATATTTT
cdr3_aa: CASSSGGGRNTIYF
clone_size: NA
v_call: TRBV6-5
j_call: TRBJ1-3
d_call: TRBD1

cdr3_nt: TGTGCCAGTAAATTCCCCCATACGGGCAGAAACACCATATATTTT
cdr3_aa: CASKFPHTGRNTIYF
clone_size: NA
v_call: TRBV28
j_call: TRBJ1-3
d_call: NA

cdr3_nt: TGTGCCAGTAGTCGGAGGTCCCAACCAGGGGGCGAGTGGGGGAACACTGAAGCTTTCTTT
cdr3_aa: CASSRRSQPGGEWGNTEAFF
clone_size: NA
v_call: TRBV19
j_call: TRBJ1-1
d_call: TRBD1

cdr3_nt: TGTGCCAGCAGTTACTCGAAACTGGTGAACACTGAAGCTTTCTTT
cdr3_aa: CASSYSKLVNTEAFF
clone_size: NA
v_call: TRBV6-2/TRBV6-3
j_call: TRBJ1-1
d_call: NA

cdr3_nt: TGTGCCAGCAGCAGGGGACAGGGTCTCTACGAGCAGTACTTC
cdr3_aa: CASSRGQGLYEQYF
clone_size: few
v_call: TRBV7-2
j_call: TRBJ2-7
d_call: TRBD1

cdr3_nt: TGTGCCAGCAGTTACTATACCGGGTATGGCTACACCTTC
cdr3_aa: CASSYYTGYGYTF
clone_size: NA
v_call: TRBV6-5
j_call: TRBJ1-2
d_call: NA

cdr3_nt: TGTGCCTGGAGTGGGACTAGCAACTACTACGAGCAGTACTTC
cdr3_aa: CAWSGTSNYYEQYF
clone_size: NA
v_call: TRBV30
j_call: TRBJ2-7
d_call: TRBD2

cdr3_nt: TGTGCCAGCAGTTTACTCCAAGCGGGAGGTACTGATACGCAGTATTTT
cdr3_aa: CASSLLQAGGTDTQYF
clone_size: NA
v_call: TRBV27
j_call: TRBJ2-3
d_call: TRBD2

cdr3_nt: TGTGCCAGCAGTCCAGGGGGTGAAGCTTTCTTT
cdr3_aa: CASSPGGEAFF
clone_size: NA
v_call: TRBV6-2/TRBV6-3
j_call: TRBJ1-1
d_call: TRBD1

cdr3_nt: TGTGCCAGCAGCGCGAGGAACAGGGCGGGTGAAAAACTGTTTTTT
cdr3_aa: CASSARNRAGEKLFF
clone_size: NA
v_call: TRBV9
j_call: TRBJ1-4
d_call: NA

cdr3_nt: TGTGCCAGCAGCGTAGGACGGGGGAGTAATTCACCCCTCCACTTT
cdr3_aa: CASSVGRGSNSPLHF
clone_size: NA
v_call: TRBV9
j_call: TRBJ1-6
d_call: NA

cdr3_nt: TGTGCCAGCAGTTATTCGGGGGTTGGCGCTGAAGCTTTCTTT
cdr3_aa: CASSYSGVGAEAFF
clone_size: once
v_call: TRBV27
j_call: TRBJ1-1
d_call: NA

cdr3_nt: TGCAGCGTCGTAAACCCGCTAGCGGGAGTAAACAATGAGCAGTTCTTC
cdr3_aa: CSVVNPLAGVNNEQFF
clone_size: NA
v_call: TRBV29-1
j_call: TRBJ2-1
d_call: TRBD2

cdr3_nt: TGTGCCAGCAGTTTGAATAGCGGGGCCTCGCGACGGTACGAGCAGTACTTC
cdr3_aa: CASSLNSGASRRYEQYF
clone_size: NA
v_call: TRBV27
j_call: TRBJ2-7
d_call: TRBD2

cdr3_nt: TGCGCCAGCAGCCAAGTTTTGCCTAGCGGGCGCACAGATACGCAGTATTTT
cdr3_aa: CASSQVLPSGRTDTQYF
clone_size: NA
v_call: TRBV4-1
j_call: TRBJ2-3
d_call: TRBD2

cdr3_nt: TGTGCCAGCAGCTTAGCGGGTAGAAGTGAGCAGTTCTTC
cdr3_aa: CASSLAGRSEQFF
clone_size: NA
v_call: TRBV11-2
j_call: TRBJ2-1
d_call: NA

cdr3_nt: TGTGCCACCAGCAGCCAGTACAGGGAGTCCTACGAGCAGTACTTC
cdr3_aa: CATSSQYRESYEQYF
clone_size: NA
v_call: TRBV15
j_call: TRBJ2-7
d_call: NA

cdr3_nt: TGTGCCAGCAGCTTGGCAGATACGCAGTATTTT
cdr3_aa: CASSLADTQYF
clone_size: NA
v_call: TRBV11-2
j_call: TRBJ2-3
d_call: NA

cdr3_nt: TGCGCCAGCAGCCAAGATCAGCCCGGTGGAGGGGAAAAACTGTTTTTT
cdr3_aa: CASSQDQPGGGEKLFF
clone_size: NA
v_call: TRBV4-1
j_call: TRBJ1-4
d_call: NA

cdr3_nt: TGTGCCAGCAGTTTTACCCTATCCTACAATGAGCAGTTCTTC
cdr3_aa: CASSFTLSYNEQFF
clone_size: NA
v_call: TRBV28
j_call: TRBJ2-1
d_call: NA

cdr3_nt: TGCGCCAGCAGCTTGAGCGGGACAGTATCATCCGAGCAGTACTTC
cdr3_aa: CASSLSGTVSSEQYF
clone_size: NA
v_call: TRBV5-1
j_call: TRBJ2-7
d_call: NA

cdr3_nt: TGTGCCAGCAGCGCCGTCGGACATAACTCTGGAAACACCATATATTTT
cdr3_aa: CASSAVGHNSGNTIYF
clone_size: once
v_call: TRBV9
j_call: TRBJ1-3
d_call: NA

cdr3_nt: TGTGCCAGCAGCCCCTCCGCCCGGTCTCAAGAGACCCAGTACTTC
cdr3_aa: CASSPSARSQETQYF
clone_size: NA
v_call: TRBV5-4
j_call: TRBJ2-5
d_call: NA

cdr3_nt: TGCAGCGTTCGCGGGACTAATGAAAAACTGTTTTTT
cdr3_aa: CSVRGTNEKLFF
clone_size: once
v_call: TRBV29-1
j_call: TRBJ1-4
d_call: NA

cdr3_nt: TGCGCCAGCAGCTTGGAGACAGCGAACACTGAAGCTTTCTTT
cdr3_aa: CASSLETANTEAFF
clone_size: NA
v_call: TRBV5-1
j_call: TRBJ1-1
d_call: NA

cdr3_nt: TGTGCCAGCAGTTTCGGGCAGGGAGTAAGGGGCTACACCTTC
cdr3_aa: CASSFGQGVRGYTF
clone_size: NA
v_call: TRBV27
j_call: TRBJ1-2
d_call: NA

cdr3_nt: TGCGCCAGCAGCCAATCCCTCGGACAGGGGATTACTGAAAAACTGTTTTTT
cdr3_aa: CASSQSLGQGITEKLFF
clone_size: few
v_call: TRBV4-3
j_call: TRBJ1-4
d_call: TRBD1

cdr3_nt: TGTGCCAGCAGCAAAGGGTCGGGGCCCCAGCATTTT
cdr3_aa: CASSKGSGPQHF
clone_size: NA
v_call: TRBV21-1
j_call: TRBJ1-5
d_call: NA

cdr3_nt: TGCGCCAGCAGCCAAGATCTCAGTTGGGGACAGGAGTACTTC
cdr3_aa: CASSQDLSWGQEYF
clone_size: NA
v_call: TRBV4-1
j_call: TRBJ2-7
d_call: TRBD1

cdr3_nt: TGTGCCAGCAGCCCCCCGAAGGGCAATTCACCCCTCCACTTT
cdr3_aa: CASSPPKGNSPLHF
clone_size: NA
v_call: TRBV7-9
j_call: TRBJ1-6
d_call: NA

cdr3_nt: TGTGCCAGTACCAGGGTGAAGAGGAGCGTCAAAAACATTCAGTACTTC
cdr3_aa: CASTRVKRSVKNIQYF
clone_size: few
v_call: TRBV19
j_call: TRBJ2-4
d_call: NA

cdr3_nt: TGTGCCTGGGCGAAGACCTACGAGCAGTACTTC
cdr3_aa: CAWAKTYEQYF
clone_size: NA
v_call: TRBV30
j_call: TRBJ2-7
d_call: NA

cdr3_nt: TGTGCCAGCAGTGCCCGGACTAGCGGGAGCTACAATGAGCAGTTCTTC
cdr3_aa: CASSARTSGSYNEQFF
clone_size: NA
v_call: TRBV6-2/TRBV6-3
j_call: TRBJ2-1
d_call: TRBD2

cdr3_nt: TGTGCCAGCAGGACAGACGCCCGGCCCGGCTACACCTTC
cdr3_aa: CASRTDARPGYTF
clone_size: NA
v_call: TRBV28
j_call: TRBJ1-2
d_call: NA

cdr3_nt: TGTGCCAGTAGTATAGATCGGGCAAACACTGAAGCTTTCTTT
cdr3_aa: CASSIDRANTEAFF
clone_size: NA
v_call: TRBV19
j_call: TRBJ1-1
d_call: NA

cdr3_nt: TGTGCCAGCAGCTTAGGCCAGAATTCTTACGAGCAGTACTTC
cdr3_aa: CASSLGQNSYEQYF
clone_size: NA
v_call: TRBV11-2
j_call: TRBJ2-7
d_call: NA

cdr3_nt: TGTGCCAGCAGTTTGTACAGGGCGAGCAATCAGCCCCAGCATTTT
cdr3_aa: CASSLYRASNQPQHF
clone_size: NA
v_call: TRBV27
j_call: TRBJ1-5
d_call: NA

cdr3_nt: TGTGCCAACCGGGACAGGGGGAACTATGGCTACACCTTC
cdr3_aa: CANRDRGNYGYTF
clone_size: NA
v_call: TRBV30
j_call: TRBJ1-2
d_call: TRBD1

cdr3_nt: TGTGCCAGCAGCGTAGCGGGACTAGCGCCCAATGAGCAGTTCTTC
cdr3_aa: CASSVAGLAPNEQFF
clone_size: NA
v_call: TRBV9
j_call: TRBJ2-1
d_call: TRBD2

cdr3_nt: TGTGCCACCGGCCCCGGGACCTACAATGAGCAGTTCTTC
cdr3_aa: CATGPGTYNEQFF
clone_size: NA
v_call: TRBV15
j_call: TRBJ2-1
d_call: NA